The sample holds a few counts of the clone carrying this TCR beta chain. Its antigen is not known. These data originate in a study of regulatory T cells in long-lasting Graves disease. The CDR3 covers 13 residues. The ends were cut back, 2 bases at V and 4 bases at J, with 6 bases in the middle. CDR1 LNHDA and CDR2 SQIVND come from the germline V gene (reference sequence). Time point here: newly diagnosed GD, antithyroid drugs for less than 3 months. After RNA was extracted from PBMCs, the TCR library was made from it. American Thyroid Association guidelines were used to diagnose Graves' disease. Study conclusions and caveats: Persistent disease showed a preference for TRBV28, TRBJ1-2 and TRBJ2-5.

In building TCR beta libraries, iRepertoire HTBI primers were used together with Arm-PCR of CDR3 regions. TCRdb used MiXCR to reprocess the multiplex PCR reads, holding one entry per CDR3 protein. The data contain 350,000 to 450,000 distinct CDR3 sequences, approximately 16% of them singletons. These same records also appear under a second study, on T cells in Graves' hyperthyroidism and ophthalmopathy. From that study: Participants, patients aged 18 to 65, had newly diagnosed hyperthyroidism with a duration under 2 months. Ophthalmopathy was predicted by the model a median of roughly 6.6 months ahead of onset.

This sequence originates from a man aged 40-49 years with Graves disease. This material consisted of peripheral blood mononuclear cells (PBMCs), taken at new diagnosis, from a patient treated with antithyroid drugs. The chain links TRBV19 to TRBJ2-1; D gene uncertain. The CDR3 sequence is CASSISSYNEQFF. The CDR3 nucleotides read TGTGCCAGTAGTATATCCAGTTACAATGAGCAGTTCTTC.